This T cell receptor beta chain came from a study of CD8 T cells in ankylosing spondylitis. Notes on the study in general: Made up of about eight highly homologous variants, a TCR beta motif appeared characteristic of ankylosing spondylitis blood. Past studies reported some motif variants in reactive arthritis synovial fluid and blood. From matched ankylosing spondylitis synovial fluid, disease-linked clones were reportedly recovered at significantly enriched levels.

This clonotype has ten or more counts. Antigen unknown. Generation of TCR beta libraries employed quantitative 5'-RACE incorporating molecular barcodes. TCRdb ran MiXCR on the 5' RACE reads and lists one entry per CDR3 protein. The sample holds 300,000 to 400,000 distinct CDR3 sequences, roughly 12% seen once. The CDR3 loop spans 17 amino acids. V lost 3 bases, J lost 5 bases, and 23 bases lay in between. The sample was blood, either unsorted or a sorted T cell fraction (not recorded which). This sequence was found in a female donor with ankylosing spondylitis or in good health (not recorded which). The rearrangement links TRBV12-3 or TRBV12-4 to TRBJ2-7, with a tentative D call TRBD1 (5 bases). CDR3 region: CASSFASGQGQRNEQYF. The CDR3 nucleotides read TGTGCCAGCAGTTTCGCATCAGGGCAGGGCCAGAGGAACGAGCAGTACTTC.